Below are 12 T cell receptor beta chains sequenced from a single sample in a study of T cell changes during pregnancy in multiple sclerosis (dated by TCRdb to the late 2010s). Libraries were built with the immunoSEQ multiplex PCR assay. Entries here come from immuneACCESS through TCRdb and include only in-frame sequences with V and J called. Some clones fail to appear in such tables; in the studies checked, an unresolved V gene covers under half of the shortfall, and the cause of the remainder is unknown. The sample table lists fewer than 150,000 clones, around 97% of them with a count of one. 0.44% of the sample is in the top ten clones. Sequences were derived from peripheral blood, sampled after pregnancy. These receptors were taken from a female donor with multiple sclerosis, enrolled in a pregnancy study.

The chain joins TRBV7-2 to TRBJ1-1; a possible D gene is TRBD1 (5 bases). The V end was cut by 4 bases, the J end by 1 base, with 10 bases between. The CDR3 sequence is 14 residues long. The germline V gene encodes CDR1 SGHTA and CDR2 FQGNSA. As DNA, the CDR3 is TGTGCCAGCAGCTGGACAACCCCGAACACTGAAGCTTTCTTT. This codes for CASSWTTPNTEAFF.

This sequence joins TRBV6-1 and TRBJ1-1, with 10 bases aligning to TRBD1. The CDR3 covers 13 residues. The junction had 3 bases not matched to a gene; V was cut back by 7 bases and J by 4 bases. The germline gives CDR1 MNHNS, CDR2 SASEGT. The CDR3 coding sequence is TGTGCCAGCACCCGGACAGGGGGCACTGAAGCTTTCTTT. Residues: CASTRTGGTEAFF.

CDR3 loop: CASSDAVPSTDTQYF. In DNA form, the CDR3 reads TGTGCCAGCAGTGACGCGGTCCCCAGCACAGATACGCAGTATTTT. The J gene is TRBJ2-3, the V gene TRBV2; D gene ambiguous. The V end was cut by 3 bases, the J end by 0 bases, with 10 bases between. CDR3 length: 15 amino acids. In germline, CDR1 is SNHLY, CDR2 FYNNEI.

The genes are TRBV4-1 and TRBJ1-1; 9 bases are a match to TRBD1. The CDR3 sequence is 16 residues long. Per the germline V gene, CDR1 is MGHRA and CDR2 is YSYEKL. The V gene end was trimmed by 4 bases and the J gene end by 5 bases; junction bases not matched to a gene: 11. The CDR3 sequence: CASSPFGQGMSTEAFF. CDR3 nucleotide sequence: TGCGCCAGCAGCCCATTCGGACAGGGGATGAGTACTGAAGCTTTCTTT.

V is TRBV9 and J is TRBJ1-1; a weak D match, TRBD1 (5 bases). The length of the CDR3 is 14 residues. CDR1 is SGDLS, CDR2 YYNGEE, per germline. Trimming cost V 0 bases and J 8 bases, with 14 bases left between them. CDR3 region: CASSVGAGGLEAFF. CDR3 coding DNA: TGTGCCAGCAGCGTAGGTGCGGGGGGTCTAGAAGCTTTCTTT.

This rearrangement joins TRBV5-1 to TRBJ1-4, with D tentatively TRBD1 (6 bases). CDR3 length: 14 amino acids. Trimming removed 0 bases from V and 8 bases from J, with 11 bases in between. Germline CDR1 SGHRS, CDR2 YFSETQ. CDR3 protein: CASSLDRVEEKLFF. The CDR3 coding sequence is TGCGCCAGCAGCTTGGACAGGGTTGAGGAAAAACTGTTTTTT.

This CDR3 reads CASTARVRYTGELFF. In DNA form, the CDR3 reads TGTGCCAGCACCGCCCGGGTTAGGTACACCGGGGAGCTGTTTTTT. This chain links TRBV11-2 with TRBJ2-2, with D hard to call. The CDR3 consists of 15 residues. CDR1 is SGHAT, CDR2 FQNNGV, per germline. V was shortened by 7 bases and J by 3 bases, with 15 bases between the two germline ends.

This sequence joins TRBV30 and TRBJ2-5; unclear D gene. Trimming left V 0 bases short and J 5 bases short, with 4 bases between. Per germline, CDR1 GTSNPN and CDR2 SVGIG (reference sequence). This CDR3 comprises 11 residues. The CDR3 sequence is CAWSVAETQYF. The CDR3 coding sequence is TGTGCCTGGAGTGTAGCGGAGACCCAGTACTTC.

The rearrangement links TRBV2 to TRBJ2-1; D possibly corresponds to TRBD2 (7 bases). The CDR3 runs to 15 residues. Germline CDR1 reads SNHLY; CDR2 reads FYNNEI. V lost 4 bases and J 7 bases, leaving 17 bases between the germline ends. The CDR3 loop is CASSVGGQAWNEQFF. The CDR3 DNA is TGTGCCAGCAGTGTCGGGGGGCAGGCGTGGAATGAGCAGTTCTTC.

The rearrangement uses TRBV11-3 and TRBJ2-1; 11 bases agree with TRBD2. This CDR3 region has 15 residues. The germline V gene encodes CDR1 SGHNT and CDR2 YENEEA. V lost 4 bases and J lost 7; bases outside the gene matches: 6. The CDR3 protein is CASSSRASGGNEQFF. The CDR3 DNA reads as TGTGCCAGCAGCTCCCGTGCTAGCGGGGGGAATGAGCAGTTCTTC.

The rearrangement links TRBV28 to TRBJ1-3; TRBD1 aligns across 9 bases. Germline CDR1 is MDHEN and CDR2 is SYDVKM. The ends lost 9 bases at V and 6 bases at J; junction bases unmatched: 12. The CDR3 has 15 amino acids. The CDR3 region has the DNA TGTGCCAGGAACGGACAGGGGCCAAACCCAAACACCATATATTTT. This translates into CARNGQGPNPNTIYF.

The chain carries TRBV29-1 and TRBJ1-1; maybe TRBD1 (5 bases). This CDR3 spans 12 amino acids. The V gene lost 7 bases and the J gene lost 7 bases, with 16 bases spanning the gap. The germline V gene encodes CDR1 SQVTM and CDR2 ANQGSEA. CDR3 sequence (DNA): TGCAGCGGCGGGACGATCTTTAATGAAGCTTTCTTT. Encoded protein: CSGGTIFNEAFF.